This entry features one T cell receptor beta chain sequence. Its cognate antigen is unknown. The V gene lost 5 bases and the J gene lost 8 bases, with 14 bases spanning the gap. CDR1 is SEHNR, CDR2 FQNEAQ, per germline (reference sequence). The CDR3 sequence is 13 residues long. The data stem from a study of chemoradiotherapy in HPV16-positive cancers. Study-level results: Non-HPV-specific T cells did not expand in tumors during treatment, whereas candidate HPV-specific clones and E7-related motifs did.

Generated by immunoSEQ multiplex PCR, the TCRdb table keeps only in-frame clones and is missing some. The data contain about 29,000 clones, over 85% of them singletons. The source was blood, collected from a patient who underwent chemoradiotherapy. The sequence derives from a human donor with HPV-associated anogenital cancer. This sequence joins TRBV7-9 and TRBJ2-3; no clear D. The CDR3 DNA is TGTGCCAGCAGCCCCTCAGCCGATGTTACGCAGTATTTT. It encodes CASSPSADVTQYF.